This record concerns one TCR beta chain sequence. CDR1 is SGDLS, CDR2 YYNGEE, per germline. CDR3 size: 17 residues. Trimming at V came to 0 bases and at J to 0 bases, leaving 7 bases not matched to a gene. The data are from a study of blood T cell repertoires in COVID-19. Only in-frame clones appear in the TCRdb table, and some are missing; sequencing was by immunoSEQ multiplex PCR. Of fewer than 250,000 clones listed, approximately 84% are singletons. Sequencing was performed on PBMCs or T cells enriched from blood (not recorded which). The chain couples TRBV9 to TRBJ2-7; the match to TRBD1 covers 9 bases. The sequence came from a man aged 60 to 69 who had recovered from COVID-19. The CDR3 loop reads CASSVGPQGAGSYEQYF. CDR3 nucleotide sequence: TGTGCCAGCAGCGTAGGCCCACAGGGGGCAGGCTCCTACGAGCAGTACTTC.